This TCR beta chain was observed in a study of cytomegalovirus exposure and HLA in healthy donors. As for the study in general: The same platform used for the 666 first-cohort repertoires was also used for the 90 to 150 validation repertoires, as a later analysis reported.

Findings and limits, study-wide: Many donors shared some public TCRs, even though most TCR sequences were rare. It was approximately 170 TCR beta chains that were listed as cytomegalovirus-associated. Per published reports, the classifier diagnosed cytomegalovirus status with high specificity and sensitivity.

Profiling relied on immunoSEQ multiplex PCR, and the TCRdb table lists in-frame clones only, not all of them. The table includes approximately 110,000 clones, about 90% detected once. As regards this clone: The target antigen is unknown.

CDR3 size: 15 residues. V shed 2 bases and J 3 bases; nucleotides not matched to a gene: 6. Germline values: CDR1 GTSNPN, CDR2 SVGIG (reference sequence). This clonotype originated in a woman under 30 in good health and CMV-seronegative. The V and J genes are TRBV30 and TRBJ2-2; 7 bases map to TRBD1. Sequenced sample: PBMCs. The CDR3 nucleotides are TGTGCCTGGAGTATGGGACAGCAGCACACCGGGGAGCTGTTTTTT. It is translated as CAWSMGQQHTGELFF.